The rows below give T cell receptor beta chains drawn from one sample of a study of shared clonotypes between healthy human individuals. This table comes from immunoSEQ multiplex PCR, and its TCRdb copy is limited to in-frame clones, with some not included. Of about 490,000 clones listed, 70% to 80% were seen once; the top ten hold 10% to 15%. The sequencing sample was made of PBMCs. These receptors all come from a middle-aged woman in good health. Some clones in this sample may be carry-over from other donors' samples. The CDR3 runs from the conserved cysteine through the conserved F or W. The order of the fields is CDR3 length, V gene, J gene, clone size, D gene, CDR3 DNA, CDR3 protein. A D gene is named only where the DNA matches it firmly. Clone size is given for some rows only: seen once, a few or many times, or a class if the clone is expanded.

cdr3_length: 12
v_call: TRBV28
j_call: TRBJ1-2
clone_size: -
d_call: -
cdr3_nt: TGTGCCAGCAGGGCCGCGGAGGGTGGCTACACCTTC
cdr3_aa: CASRAAEGGYTF

cdr3_length: 14
v_call: TRBV30
j_call: TRBJ2-3
clone_size: -
d_call: -
cdr3_nt: TGTGCCTGGAGTGCGGGGATGGGGGGAGATACGCAGTATTTT
cdr3_aa: CAWSAGMGGDTQYF

cdr3_length: 18
v_call: TRBV5-8
j_call: TRBJ1-5
clone_size: -
d_call: TRBD1
cdr3_nt: TGTGCCAGCAGCTGGCCGGGACAGGGTGGGAAGGGCAATCAGCCCCAGCATTTT
cdr3_aa: CASSWPGQGGKGNQPQHF

cdr3_length: 10
v_call: TRBV30
j_call: TRBJ2-7
clone_size: -
d_call: -
cdr3_nt: TGTGCCTCGGGAAGTTACGAGCAGTACTTC
cdr3_aa: CASGSYEQYF

cdr3_length: 11
v_call: TRBV30
j_call: TRBJ2-2
clone_size: -
d_call: -
cdr3_nt: TGTGCCTGGAGTGGCACCGGGGAGCTGTTTTTT
cdr3_aa: CAWSGTGELFF

cdr3_length: 14
v_call: TRBV29-1
j_call: TRBJ2-7
clone_size: -
d_call: -
cdr3_nt: TGCAGCGTTGCATATCTAGCCAGCTCCTACGAGCAGTACTTC
cdr3_aa: CSVAYLASSYEQYF

cdr3_length: 17
v_call: TRBV27
j_call: TRBJ1-2
clone_size: -
d_call: -
cdr3_nt: TGTGCCAGCAGTTTATCATCTTCTTGGCAGGATGGCTATGGCTACACCTTC
cdr3_aa: CASSLSSSWQDGYGYTF

cdr3_length: 16
v_call: TRBV18
j_call: TRBJ1-3
clone_size: -
d_call: -
cdr3_nt: TGTGCCAGCTCACCACCCACTGACAGCTCTGGAAACACCATATATTTT
cdr3_aa: CASSPPTDSSGNTIYF

cdr3_length: 16
v_call: TRBV9
j_call: TRBJ1-1
clone_size: -
d_call: -
cdr3_nt: TGTGCCAGCAGCCCCCACGGAGGGCACATGAACACTGAAGCTTTCTTT
cdr3_aa: CASSPHGGHMNTEAFF

cdr3_length: 15
v_call: TRBV5-4
j_call: TRBJ2-1
clone_size: -
d_call: -
cdr3_nt: TGTGCCAGCAGCTTGCCGGACAGAAGAAACAATGAGCAGTTCTTC
cdr3_aa: CASSLPDRRNNEQFF

cdr3_length: 15
v_call: TRBV6-1
j_call: TRBJ2-7
clone_size: few
d_call: TRBD1
cdr3_nt: TGTGCCAGCAGTCGGACAGGGGGCCAGACCTACGAGCAGTACTTC
cdr3_aa: CASSRTGGQTYEQYF

cdr3_length: 15
v_call: TRBV6-9
j_call: TRBJ1-4
clone_size: -
d_call: -
cdr3_nt: TGTGCCAGCACTATGGGGTGGGGGACTAATGAAAAACTGTTTTTT
cdr3_aa: CASTMGWGTNEKLFF

cdr3_length: 11
v_call: TRBV28
j_call: TRBJ1-2
clone_size: once
d_call: -
cdr3_nt: TGTGCCAGCTATGCGGACTATGGCTACACCTTC
cdr3_aa: CASYADYGYTF

cdr3_length: 15
v_call: TRBV30
j_call: TRBJ1-2
clone_size: -
d_call: -
cdr3_nt: TGTGCCTGCCTCTGGGGTTCCGGGGGAGTCCATGGCTACACCTTC
cdr3_aa: CACLWGSGGVHGYTF

cdr3_length: 13
v_call: TRBV29-1
j_call: TRBJ2-3
clone_size: few
d_call: TRBD2
cdr3_nt: TGCAGCGATCGTAGCGGGAGCTCAGATACGCAGTATTTT
cdr3_aa: CSDRSGSSDTQYF

cdr3_length: 10
v_call: TRBV6-1
j_call: TRBJ2-7
clone_size: many
d_call: -
cdr3_nt: TGTGCCAGCGGACGCTACGAGCAGTACTTC
cdr3_aa: CASGRYEQYF

cdr3_length: 14
v_call: TRBV25-1
j_call: TRBJ2-7
clone_size: -
d_call: -
cdr3_nt: TGTGCCAGCAGTGCCAGGGGAGTAGCCTACGAGCAGTACTTC
cdr3_aa: CASSARGVAYEQYF

cdr3_length: 17
v_call: TRBV6-1
j_call: TRBJ2-2
clone_size: many
d_call: -
cdr3_nt: TGTGCCAGCAGTGAAGCATGGGCGATTTCGAACACCGGGGAGCTGTTTTTT
cdr3_aa: CASSEAWAISNTGELFF

cdr3_length: 14
v_call: TRBV2
j_call: TRBJ1-2
clone_size: many
d_call: -
cdr3_nt: TGTGCCAGCAGTGAATGGGGGGATTACTATGGCTACACCTTC
cdr3_aa: CASSEWGDYYGYTF

cdr3_length: 16
v_call: TRBV5-1
j_call: TRBJ2-2
clone_size: -
d_call: -
cdr3_nt: TGCGCCAGCAGCTTGGTTAGGGGGACGAACACCGGGGAGCTGTTTTTT
cdr3_aa: CASSLVRGTNTGELFF

cdr3_length: 12
v_call: TRBV28
j_call: TRBJ2-3
clone_size: -
d_call: -
cdr3_nt: TGTGCCAGCAGTTTGTCCACAGATACGCAGTATTTT
cdr3_aa: CASSLSTDTQYF

cdr3_length: 13
v_call: TRBV14
j_call: TRBJ2-1
clone_size: -
d_call: -
cdr3_nt: TGTGCCAGCAGCCAAGGTCGGCTCGCTGAGCAGTTCTTC
cdr3_aa: CASSQGRLAEQFF

cdr3_length: 15
v_call: TRBV18
j_call: TRBJ2-7
clone_size: -
d_call: TRBD2
cdr3_nt: TGTGCCAGCTCACCCCCGGGACTAGCTAGGTACGAGCAGTACTTC
cdr3_aa: CASSPPGLARYEQYF

cdr3_length: 13
v_call: TRBV7-3
j_call: TRBJ2-2
clone_size: -
d_call: -
cdr3_nt: TGTGCCAGCAGCCGCGAGAACACCGGGGAGCTGTTTTTT
cdr3_aa: CASSRENTGELFF